The entry below gives a single T cell receptor beta chain sequence along with its context. Its antigen remains unidentified. Given the absence of the conserved phenylalanine or tryptophan at the CDR3 end, a read error is likely. This sample was included in a study of tumor and adjacent non-tumor tissue in lung cancer. Study as a whole: The cohort had roughly 11 adenocarcinoma, a couple of squamous cell and 1 small cell patients. Points from the study as a whole: Tumor repertoires had a smaller top 100 clone share than normal lung.

This CDR3 region has 17 residues. The V segment lost 4 bases and the J segment 2 bases; nucleotides outside the gene matches: 12. CDR1 is SGHRS and CDR2 is YFSETQ in the germline V gene. Three rounds of nested PCR, following a modified ARM-PCR protocol, produced the TCRbeta library. TCRdb used MiXCR to reprocess the multiplex PCR reads, holding one entry per CDR3 protein. Altogether 80,000 to 130,000 distinct CDR3 sequences are present, approximately 65% being singletons, with the ten largest covering less than 20%. RNA was extracted from bulk tissue without any cell sorting. The normal lung tissue was taken more than 3 cm from the tumor edge.

This receptor was identified in a man aged 30 to 45 with non-small cell lung cancer. Specimen: distant non-tumor lung tissue. The chain has TRBV5-1 and TRBJ1-5; the match to TRBD1 covers 7 bases. CDR3 loop: CASSPGTDPRGNQPQHL. The CDR3 coding sequence is TGCGCCAGCAGCCCCGGGACAGACCCCCGTGGCAATCAGCCCCAGCATTTA.